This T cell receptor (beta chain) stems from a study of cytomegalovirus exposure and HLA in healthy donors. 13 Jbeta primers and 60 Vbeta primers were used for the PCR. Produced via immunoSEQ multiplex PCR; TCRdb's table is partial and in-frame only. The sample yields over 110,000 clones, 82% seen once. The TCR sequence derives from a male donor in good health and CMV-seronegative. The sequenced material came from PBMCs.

DNA of the CDR3: TGTGCCAGCAGTGCCCTGCGGGCAGTTGGCTACACCTTC. Encoded protein: CASSALRAVGYTF. V and J are TRBV2 and TRBJ1-2; D is ambiguous. V lost 4 bases, J lost 7 bases, and 13 bases lay in between. CDR1 is SNHLY and CDR2 is FYNNEI in the germline V gene. CDR3 length equals 13 residues.